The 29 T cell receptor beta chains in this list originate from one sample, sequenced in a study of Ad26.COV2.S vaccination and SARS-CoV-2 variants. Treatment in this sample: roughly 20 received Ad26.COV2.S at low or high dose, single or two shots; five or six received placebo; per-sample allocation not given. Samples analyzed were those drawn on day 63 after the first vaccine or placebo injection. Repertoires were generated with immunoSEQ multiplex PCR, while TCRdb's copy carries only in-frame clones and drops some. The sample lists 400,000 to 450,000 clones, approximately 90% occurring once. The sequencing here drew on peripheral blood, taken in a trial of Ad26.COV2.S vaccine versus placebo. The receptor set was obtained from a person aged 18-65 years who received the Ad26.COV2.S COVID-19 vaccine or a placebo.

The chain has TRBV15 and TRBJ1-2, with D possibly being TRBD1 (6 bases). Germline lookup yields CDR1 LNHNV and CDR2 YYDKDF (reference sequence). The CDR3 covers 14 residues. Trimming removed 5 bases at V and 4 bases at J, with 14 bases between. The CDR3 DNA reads TGTGCCACCAGCCCGGAGGGGGATGCCTATGGCTACACCTTC. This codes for CATSPEGDAYGYTF.

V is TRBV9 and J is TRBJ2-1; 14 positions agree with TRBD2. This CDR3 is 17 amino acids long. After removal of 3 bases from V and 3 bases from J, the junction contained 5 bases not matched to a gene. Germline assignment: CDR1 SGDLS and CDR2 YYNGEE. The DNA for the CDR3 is TGTGCCAGCAGCGAGACTAGCGGGAGGGTGCTCTACAATGAGCAGTTCTTC. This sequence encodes CASSETSGRVLYNEQFF. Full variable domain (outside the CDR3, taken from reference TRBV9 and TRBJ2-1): DSGVTQTPKHLITATGQRVTLRCSPRSGDLSVYWYQQSLDQGLQFLIQYYNGEERAKGNILERFSAQQFPDLHSELNLSSLELGDSALYFCASSETSGRVLYNEQFFGPGTRLTVL.

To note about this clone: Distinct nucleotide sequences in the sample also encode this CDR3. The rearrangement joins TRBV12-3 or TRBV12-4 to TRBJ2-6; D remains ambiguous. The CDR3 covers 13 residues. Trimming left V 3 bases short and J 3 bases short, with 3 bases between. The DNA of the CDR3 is TGTGCCAGCAGTTTTAGTGGGGCCAACGTCCTGACTTTC. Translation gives CASSFSGANVLTF.

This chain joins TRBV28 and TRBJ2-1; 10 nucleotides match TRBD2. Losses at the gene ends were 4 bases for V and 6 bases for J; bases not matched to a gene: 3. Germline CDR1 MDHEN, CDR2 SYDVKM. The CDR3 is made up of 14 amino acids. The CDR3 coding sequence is TGTGCCAGCAGTTCTAGCGGGAGAGGCAATGAGCAGTTCTTC. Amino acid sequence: CASSSSGRGNEQFF.

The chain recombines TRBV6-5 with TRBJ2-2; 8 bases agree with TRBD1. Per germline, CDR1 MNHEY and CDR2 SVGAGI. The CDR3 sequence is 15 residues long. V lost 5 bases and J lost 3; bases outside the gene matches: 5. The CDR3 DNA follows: TGTGCCAGCAGTCACCGGGACAGGTACACCGGGGAGCTGTTTTTT. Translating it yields CASSHRDRYTGELFF.

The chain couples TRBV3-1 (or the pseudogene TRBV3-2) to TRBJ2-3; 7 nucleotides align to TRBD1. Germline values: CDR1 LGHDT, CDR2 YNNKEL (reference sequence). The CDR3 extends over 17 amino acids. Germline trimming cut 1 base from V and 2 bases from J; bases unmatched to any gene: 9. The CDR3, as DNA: TGTGCCAGCAGCCAAGTACGGGACAGCCTATCCACAGATACGCAGTATTTT. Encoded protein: CASSQVRDSLSTDTQYF.

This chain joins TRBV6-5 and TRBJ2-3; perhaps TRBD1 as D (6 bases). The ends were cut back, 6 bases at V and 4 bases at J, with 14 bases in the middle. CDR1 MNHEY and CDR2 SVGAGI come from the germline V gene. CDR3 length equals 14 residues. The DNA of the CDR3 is TGTGCCAGCAGGGGCAGGGGATTCGCAGATACGCAGTATTTT. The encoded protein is CASRGRGFADTQYF.

The CDR3 nucleotides read TGTGCCAGCAGCCTACGACAGGGGGCGATTAAAGAGACCCAGTACTTC. Translated: CASSLRQGAIKETQYF. The rearrangement uses TRBV11-2 and TRBJ2-5, with TRBD1 identical over 10 bases. After removal of 5 bases from V and 3 bases from J, the junction contained 9 bases not matched to a gene. From germline, CDR1 is SGHAT and CDR2 FQNNGV. The CDR3 contains 16 residues.

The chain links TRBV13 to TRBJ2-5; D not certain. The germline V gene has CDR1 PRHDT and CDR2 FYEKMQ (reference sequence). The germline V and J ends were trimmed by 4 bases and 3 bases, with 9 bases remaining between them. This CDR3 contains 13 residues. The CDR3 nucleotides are TGTGCCAGCAGCTCACGACTGGAAGAGACCCAGTACTTC. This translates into CASSSRLEETQYF. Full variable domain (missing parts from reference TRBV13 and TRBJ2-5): AAGVIQSPRHLIKEKRETATLKCYPIPRHDTVYWYQQGPGQDPQFLISFYEKMQSDKGSIPDRFSAQQFSDYHSELNMSSLELGDSALYFCASSSRLEETQYFGPGTRLLVL.

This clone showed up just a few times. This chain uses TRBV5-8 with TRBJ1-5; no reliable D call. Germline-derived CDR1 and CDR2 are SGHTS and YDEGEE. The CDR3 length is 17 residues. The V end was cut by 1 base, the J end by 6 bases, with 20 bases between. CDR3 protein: CASSLYSASLWVQPQHF. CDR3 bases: TGTGCCAGCAGCTTGTATTCTGCCAGCCTCTGGGTTCAGCCCCAGCATTTT.

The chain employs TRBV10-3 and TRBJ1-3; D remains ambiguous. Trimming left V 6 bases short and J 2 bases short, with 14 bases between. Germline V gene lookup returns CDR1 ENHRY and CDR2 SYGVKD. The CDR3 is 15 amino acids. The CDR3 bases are TGTGCCATCAGGCAGGTGTTCGAAACTGGAAACACCATATATTTT. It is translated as CAIRQVFETGNTIYF.

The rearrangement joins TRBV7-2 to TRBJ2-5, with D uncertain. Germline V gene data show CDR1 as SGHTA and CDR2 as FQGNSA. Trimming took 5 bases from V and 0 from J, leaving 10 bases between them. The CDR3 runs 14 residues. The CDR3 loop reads CASSPTLYQETQYF. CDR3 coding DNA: TGTGCCAGCAGCCCTACGTTGTACCAAGAGACCCAGTACTTC.

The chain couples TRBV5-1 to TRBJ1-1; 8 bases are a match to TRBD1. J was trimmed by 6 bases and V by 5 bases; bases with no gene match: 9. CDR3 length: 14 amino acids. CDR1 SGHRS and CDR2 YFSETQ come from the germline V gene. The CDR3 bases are TGCGCCAGCAGACAGGACAGGGTGAGCTCTGAAGCTTTCTTT. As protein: CASRQDRVSSEAFF.

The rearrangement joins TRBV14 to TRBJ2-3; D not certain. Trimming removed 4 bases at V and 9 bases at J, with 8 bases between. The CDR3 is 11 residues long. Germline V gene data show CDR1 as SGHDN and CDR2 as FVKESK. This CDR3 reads CASSLVGTQYF. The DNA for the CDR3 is TGTGCCAGCAGCCTCGTCGGAACGCAGTATTTT.

Here the CDR3 DNA reads TGTGCCAGCAGCTTGGGGTTGTATCTAGCGGCGAAGGATACGCAGTATTTT. Translation gives CASSLGLYLAAKDTQYF. The chain employs TRBV5-6 and TRBJ2-3; 7 bases are shared with TRBD2. Germline values: CDR1 SGHDT, CDR2 YYEEEE. This CDR3 spans 17 amino acids. J gave up 6 bases and V 0 bases, and 13 bases lay outside the gene matches.

CDR3 residues: CASGLVVAGGGYNEQFF. The DNA for the CDR3 is TGTGCTAGTGGTTTGGTGGTAGCGGGAGGGGGCTACAATGAGCAGTTCTTC. The chain combines TRBV12-5 with TRBJ2-1; 11 bases fit TRBD2. The germline CDR1 and CDR2 sequences are LGHNT and FRNRAP. V was clipped by 0 bases and J by 3 bases; unmatched bases: 4. This CDR3 contains 17 residues.

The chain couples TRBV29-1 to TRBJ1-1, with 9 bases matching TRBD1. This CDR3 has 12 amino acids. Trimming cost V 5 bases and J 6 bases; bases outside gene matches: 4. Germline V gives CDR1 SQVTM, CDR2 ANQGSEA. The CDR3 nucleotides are TGCAGCGTTTACAGGGGGCTCGCTGAAGCTTTCTTT. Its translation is CSVYRGLAEAFF.

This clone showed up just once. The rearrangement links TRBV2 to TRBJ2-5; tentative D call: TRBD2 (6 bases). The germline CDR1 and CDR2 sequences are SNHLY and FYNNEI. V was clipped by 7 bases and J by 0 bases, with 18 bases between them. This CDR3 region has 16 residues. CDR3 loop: CASKAAGDLYQETQYF. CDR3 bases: TGTGCCAGCAAGGCGGCCGGGGACTTGTACCAAGAGACCCAGTACTTC.

CDR3 region: CASSPRESNSYEQYF. Here the CDR3 DNA reads TGTGCCAGCAGCCCTAGGGAGTCTAACTCCTACGAGCAGTACTTC. The chain carries TRBV7-3 and TRBJ2-7, with D possibly matching TRBD2 (5 bases). There are 15 residues in the CDR3. V dropped 5 bases and J dropped 0 bases, with 14 bases sitting between them. Germline V gene data show CDR1 as SGHTA and CDR2 as FQGTGA.

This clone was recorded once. CDR3 sequence reads: CASSTRTGEETQYF. Here the CDR3 DNA reads TGTGCCAGCAGTACGCGGACAGGCGAAGAGACCCAGTACTTC. V usage is TRBV25-1 and J usage is TRBJ2-5, with 7 bases identical to TRBD1. Germline lookup yields CDR1 MGHDK and CDR2 SYGVNS. This CDR3 is 14 amino acids long. V was pared by 5 bases and J by 3 bases, with 6 bases of the junction left unmatched.

This CDR3 is CAWRGGVLETQYF. CDR3 coding DNA: TGTGCCTGGAGAGGAGGCGTATTGGAGACCCAGTACTTC. This sequence joins TRBV30 and TRBJ2-5; TRBD2 is a possible D gene (5 bases). CDR1 and CDR2 from the germline V gene are GTSNPN and SVGIG (reference sequence). This CDR3 region has 13 residues. V gave up 3 bases and J gave up 5 bases, with 13 bases separating them.

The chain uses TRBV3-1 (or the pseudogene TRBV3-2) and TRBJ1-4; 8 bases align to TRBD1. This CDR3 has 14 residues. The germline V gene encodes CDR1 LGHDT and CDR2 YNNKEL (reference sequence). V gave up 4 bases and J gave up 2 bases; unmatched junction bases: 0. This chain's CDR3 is CASSRQGTNEKLFF. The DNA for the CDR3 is TGTGCCAGCAGCCGACAGGGGACTAATGAAAAACTGTTTTTT.

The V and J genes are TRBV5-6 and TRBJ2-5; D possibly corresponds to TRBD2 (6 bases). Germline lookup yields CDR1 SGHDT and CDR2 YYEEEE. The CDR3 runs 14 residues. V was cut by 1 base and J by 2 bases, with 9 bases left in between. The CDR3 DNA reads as TGTGCCAGCAGCTTGCGTAGCGGACAAGAGACCCAGTACTTC. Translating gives CASSLRSGQETQYF.

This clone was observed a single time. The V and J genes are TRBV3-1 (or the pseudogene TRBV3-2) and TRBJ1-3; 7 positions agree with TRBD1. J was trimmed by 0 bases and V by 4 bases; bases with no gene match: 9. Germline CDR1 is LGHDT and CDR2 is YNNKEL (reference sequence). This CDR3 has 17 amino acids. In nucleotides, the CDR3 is TGTGCCAGCAGCCTCGACCGGGACAGTCTCTCTGGAAACACCATATATTTT. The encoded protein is CASSLDRDSLSGNTIYF.

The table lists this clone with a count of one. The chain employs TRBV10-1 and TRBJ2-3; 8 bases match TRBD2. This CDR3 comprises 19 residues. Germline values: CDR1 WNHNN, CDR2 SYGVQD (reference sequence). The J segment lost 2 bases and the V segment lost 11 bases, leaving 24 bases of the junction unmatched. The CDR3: CAGRPASGRTEEHTDTQYF. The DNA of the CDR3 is TGCGCCGGGAGACCCGCCAGCGGGAGAACCGAAGAACACACAGATACGCAGTATTTT.

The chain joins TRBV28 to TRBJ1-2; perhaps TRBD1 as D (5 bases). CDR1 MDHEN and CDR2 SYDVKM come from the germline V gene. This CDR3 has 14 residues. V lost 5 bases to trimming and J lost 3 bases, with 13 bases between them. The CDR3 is CASSLLQGDYGYTF. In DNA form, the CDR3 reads TGTGCCAGCAGTCTACTCCAGGGTGACTATGGCTACACCTTC.

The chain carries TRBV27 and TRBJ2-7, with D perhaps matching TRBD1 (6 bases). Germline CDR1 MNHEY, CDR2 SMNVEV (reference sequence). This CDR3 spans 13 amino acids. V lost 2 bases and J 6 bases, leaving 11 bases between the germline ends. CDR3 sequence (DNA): TGTGCCAGCAGTTTAGGACAGCCCAGCGAGCAGTACTTC. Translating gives CASSLGQPSEQYF.

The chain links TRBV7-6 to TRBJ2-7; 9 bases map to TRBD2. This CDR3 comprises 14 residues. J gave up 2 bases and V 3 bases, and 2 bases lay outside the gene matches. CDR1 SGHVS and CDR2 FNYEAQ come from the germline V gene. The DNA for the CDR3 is TGTGCCAGCAGCTTCGCTAGCGGGACCTACGAGCAGTACTTC. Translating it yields CASSFASGTYEQYF. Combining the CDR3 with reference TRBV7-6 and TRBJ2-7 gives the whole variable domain GAGVSQSPRYKVTKRGQDVALRCDPISGHVSLYWYRQALGQGPEFLTYFNYEAQQDKSGLPNDRFSAERPEGSISTLTIQRTEQRDSAMYRCASSFASGTYEQYFGPGTRLTVT.

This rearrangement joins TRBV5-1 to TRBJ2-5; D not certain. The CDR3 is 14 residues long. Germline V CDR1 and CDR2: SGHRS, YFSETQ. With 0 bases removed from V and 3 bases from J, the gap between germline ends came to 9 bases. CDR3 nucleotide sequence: TGCGCCAGCAGCTTGGGAAGAGTCGAAGAGACCCAGTACTTC. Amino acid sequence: CASSLGRVEETQYF.